Listed below are T cell receptor beta chains from one sample, sequenced in a study of T-cell reconstitution after alpha-beta-depleted transplantation in children. TCRdb recomputed calls from the PCR reads with MiXCR, one row per CDR3 protein. The repertoire holds about 540,000 distinct CDR3 sequences, with 18% as singletons. Specimen: PBMCs from the stem cell graft donor, collected from the stem cell graft. Source of these receptors: a human donor who donated a stem cell graft to a child with acute lymphoblastic leukemia. The CDR3 runs from the conserved cysteine through the conserved F or W. The order of the fields is V gene, J gene, D gene, clone size, CDR3 protein, CDR3 DNA. The D gene is left open where the match is weak. The size of a clone is reported for some rows only, either as once, few or many, or as a class for expanded clones.

TRBV28	TRBJ2-1	TRBD2	few	CASSLWGSGRADDEQFF	TGTGCCAGCAGTTTATGGGGTAGCGGGAGGGCCGACGATGAGCAGTTCTTC
TRBV7-2	TRBJ2-7	.	.	CASSLYGTGSYEQYF	TGTGCCAGCAGCTTATACGGGACTGGATCCTACGAGCAGTACTTC
TRBV6-1	TRBJ1-5	TRBD1	.	CASSRQGPVLRSNQPQHF	TGTGCCAGCAGCCGACAGGGACCCGTACTTCGTAGCAATCAGCCCCAGCATTTT
TRBV5-1	TRBJ1-5	.	few	CASSLDGHTGQPQHF	TGCGCCAGCAGCTTGGACGGACATACGGGTCAGCCCCAGCATTTT
TRBV2	TRBJ2-1	TRBD2	few	CASGRAGTSGYNEQFF	TGTGCCAGCGGGCGGGCCGGGACTAGCGGATACAATGAGCAGTTCTTC
TRBV27	TRBJ2-1	TRBD1	.	CASSLPGTGDQNEQFF	TGTGCCAGCAGTCTGCCCGGGACAGGGGATCAAAATGAGCAGTTCTTC
TRBV7-9	TRBJ2-2	.	few	CASSPGEHGGELFF	TGTGCCAGCAGCCCCGGGGAGCACGGCGGGGAGCTGTTTTTT
TRBV5-1	TRBJ2-1	.	many	CASSSDYSSYNEQFF	TGCGCCAGCAGTTCTGACTACAGCTCCTACAATGAGCAGTTCTTC
TRBV20-1	TRBJ2-3	TRBD2	.	CSARTFGGSTDTQYF	TGCAGTGCTAGGACCTTCGGGGGGAGCACAGATACGCAGTATTTT
TRBV19	TRBJ2-7	TRBD2	few	CASSMLADLTYEQYF	TGTGCCAGTAGTATGCTAGCGGATCTCACCTACGAGCAGTACTTC
TRBV12-5	TRBJ2-1	.	.	CASGEDTPNEQFF	TGTGCTAGTGGTGAGGACACCCCCAATGAGCAGTTCTTC
TRBV9	TRBJ2-2	.	many	CASSVGNTGELFF	TGTGCCAGCAGCGTAGGAAACACCGGGGAGCTGTTTTTT
TRBV27	TRBJ1-5	.	.	CASGVWPNQPQHF	TGTGCCAGCGGGGTCTGGCCCAATCAGCCCCAGCATTTT
TRBV9	TRBJ2-1	.	.	CASSAEGGSPYNEQFF	TGTGCCAGCAGCGCCGAGGGGGGATCCCCCTACAATGAGCAGTTCTTC
TRBV5-1	TRBJ2-3	TRBD2	once	CASSEGLAGVDTQYF	TGCGCCAGCAGCGAGGGACTAGCGGGAGTAGATACGCAGTATTTT
TRBV3-1	TRBJ2-7	.	many	CASSQAGSSYEQYF	TGTGCCAGCAGCCAAGCCGGAAGCTCCTACGAGCAGTACTTC
TRBV13	TRBJ2-1	.	few	CASSYRTDRNEQFF	TGTGCCAGCAGCTACAGGACAGATCGCAATGAGCAGTTCTTC
TRBV7-8	TRBJ2-1	TRBD2	few	CASSPHRAGGLYNEQFF	TGTGCCAGCAGCCCGCATCGGGCGGGAGGTCTCTACAATGAGCAGTTCTTC
TRBV5-1	TRBJ1-1	.	few	CASSPESSTEAFF	TGCGCCAGCAGCCCGGAGTCGAGCACTGAAGCTTTCTTT
TRBV11-1	TRBJ2-7	.	few	CASSRAALLGEQYF	TGTGCCAGCAGCCGCGCGGCCTTACTTGGCGAGCAGTACTTC
TRBV14	TRBJ1-5	.	.	CASSQVTSGRQPQHF	TGTGCCAGCAGCCAAGTAACAAGTGGACGTCAGCCCCAGCATTTT
TRBV29-1	TRBJ1-1	.	.	CSSRPQGRMNTEAFF	TGCAGCTCCCGCCCGCAGGGACGGATGAACACTGAAGCTTTCTTT
TRBV29-1	TRBJ2-2	.	few	CSVGGDTGELFF	TGCAGCGTTGGGGGGGACACCGGGGAGCTGTTTTTT
TRBV5-1	TRBJ2-1	.	few	CASSLRSPGRTRNNEQFF	TGCGCCAGCAGCTTGAGGTCCCCGGGGAGGACTCGGAACAATGAGCAGTTCTTC
TRBV20-1	TRBJ2-5	.	few	CSARGDPNARTQYF	TGCAGTGCTAGAGGAGACCCCAACGCAAGGACCCAGTACTTC
TRBV20-1	TRBJ2-7	.	few	CSPDLSPFSSYEQYF	TGCAGCCCGGACCTGTCTCCCTTTAGCTCCTACGAGCAGTACTTC
TRBV12-3/TRBV12-4	TRBJ1-2	TRBD1	few	CASSGDRQGLSYNYGYTF	TGTGCCAGCAGTGGGGACAGGCAAGGGCTATCTTATAACTATGGCTACACCTTC
TRBV29-1	TRBJ1-1	.	.	CSVEDSVEVEDPNTEAFF	TGCAGCGTTGAAGATTCGGTAGAGGTTGAGGATCCGAACACTGAAGCTTTCTTT
TRBV11-1	TRBJ1-5	TRBD1	.	CASCFTSGTGKGSNQPQHF	TGTGCCAGCTGCTTTACCTCCGGGACAGGGAAGGGTAGCAATCAGCCCCAGCATTTT
TRBV6-1	TRBJ1-2	.	many	CASSDRGVGYGYTF	TGTGCCAGCAGTGACAGGGGAGTCGGGTATGGCTACACCTTC
TRBV9	TRBJ2-1	TRBD1	.	CASSVARDRPYNEQFF	TGTGCCAGCAGCGTAGCCCGGGACAGGCCGTACAATGAGCAGTTCTTC
TRBV20-1	TRBJ2-3	.	few	CSARAVDTQYF	TGCAGTGCTAGGGCAGTTGATACGCAGTATTTT
TRBV4-2	TRBJ2-7	.	.	CASSPIGVPEDEQYF	TGTGCCAGCAGCCCTATCGGGGTACCAGAGGACGAGCAGTACTTC
TRBV7-2	TRBJ2-1	TRBD2	few	CASSLGGRASEQFF	TGTGCCAGCAGCTTAGGGGGGAGGGCCAGTGAGCAGTTCTTC
TRBV20-1	TRBJ1-1	.	few	CSASGDNKNTEAFF	TGCAGTGCTAGCGGGGACAACAAGAACACTGAAGCTTTCTTT